The 27 T cell receptor beta chains presented below share a single source sample, sequenced in a study of T cell responses to AZD1222 COVID-19 vaccine. TCRdb keeps only in-frame clones here, not all; method: immunoSEQ multiplex PCR. The sample includes over 120,000 clones, about 90% seen only once; the top ten take around 3.3%. The sample consisted of peripheral blood, taken 28 days after the second AZD1222 dose. All receptors come from an adult who received the AZD1222 COVID-19 vaccine.

The genes are TRBV5-1 and TRBJ1-1, with a tentative D call TRBD1 (5 bases). There are 14 residues in the CDR3. Trimming removed 6 bases from V and 1 base from J, with 13 bases in between. Per germline, CDR1 SGHRS and CDR2 YFSETQ. CDR3 amino acids: CASNLRGANTEAFF. DNA of the CDR3: TGCGCCAGCAACCTACGGGGCGCGAACACTGAAGCTTTCTTT.

J is TRBJ1-2 and V is TRBV5-1; no clear D. The germline gives CDR1 SGHRS, CDR2 YFSETQ. The CDR3 loop spans 14 amino acids. With 0 bases removed from V and 0 bases from J, the gap between germline ends came to 6 bases. This chain's CDR3 is CASSLEPANYGYTF. The CDR3 DNA sequence: TGCGCCAGCAGCTTGGAGCCGGCTAACTATGGCTACACCTTC.

This chain uses TRBV2 with TRBJ1-6; D might be TRBD1 (5 bases). The CDR3 contains 13 residues. CDR1 SNHLY and CDR2 FYNNEI come from the germline V gene. Trimming cost V 11 bases and J 8 bases, with 16 bases left between them. CDR3 sequence (DNA): TGTGCCCAGCGGGGGTCCACTGATTCACCCCTCCACTTT. It yields the protein CAQRGSTDSPLHF. The full variable domain, completed using reference TRBV2 and TRBJ1-6, is EPEVTQTPSHQVTQMGQEVILRCVPISNHLYFYWYRQILGQKVEFLVSFYNNEISEKSEIFDDQFSVERPDGSNFTLKIRSTKLEDSAMYFCAQRGSTDSPLHFGNGTRLTVT.

Comment on this clone: Other nucleotide sequences in the sample specify the same CDR3. This chain uses TRBV30 with TRBJ2-2; unclear D gene. The CDR3 loop spans 14 amino acids. Germline CDR1 reads GTSNPN; CDR2 reads SVGIG (reference sequence). Trimming removed 0 bases from V and 1 base from J, with 6 bases in between. The CDR3 DNA is TGTGCCTGGAGTGTATCTCTGAACACCGGGGAGCTGTTTTTT. Residues: CAWSVSLNTGELFF.

This chain uses TRBV18 with TRBJ2-5, with D unclear. Germline V gives CDR1 KGHSH, CDR2 LQKENI. Trimming left V 3 bases short and J 4 bases short, with 12 bases between. The CDR3 length is 14 residues. In nucleotides, the CDR3 is TGTGCCAGCTCACCCCCGGGTATCCCAGAGACCCAGTACTTC. It translates to CASSPPGIPETQYF.

This chain connects TRBV14 to TRBJ2-4, with D hard to call. This CDR3 is built from 17 residues. The V gene's germline CDR1 is SGHDN and CDR2 FVKESK. V gave up 0 bases and J gave up 0 bases, with 12 bases separating them. The chain's CDR3 is CASSQELLGLAKNIQYF. CDR3 bases: TGTGCCAGCAGCCAAGAGCTTTTAGGTTTAGCCAAAAACATTCAGTACTTC. Full variable domain (missing parts from reference TRBV14 and TRBJ2-4): EAGVTQFPSHSVIEKGQTVTLRCDPISGHDNLYWYRRVMGKEIKFLLHFVKESKQDESGMPNNRFLAERTGGTYSTLKVQPAELEDSGVYFCASSQELLGLAKNIQYFGAGTRLSVL.

V is TRBV7-9 and J is TRBJ2-2, with D tentatively TRBD2 (5 bases). The V gene lost 5 bases and the J gene lost 1 base, with 11 bases spanning the gap. Germline CDR1 and CDR2: SEHNR and FQNEAQ (reference sequence). The CDR3 runs 15 residues. The CDR3 nucleotides read TGTGCCAGCAGCGCAGCGGACCGGAACACCGGGGAGCTGTTTTTT. This encodes CASSAADRNTGELFF.

V and J are TRBV3-1 (or the pseudogene TRBV3-2) and TRBJ1-5, with no clear D. The CDR3 is 14 amino acids. Germline CDR1 LGHDT, CDR2 YNNKEL (reference sequence). The V and J ends lost 0 bases and 0 bases respectively, with 3 bases between them. CDR3 nucleotide sequence: TGTGCCAGCAGCCAAGATCCTAGCAATCAGCCCCAGCATTTT. Its translation: CASSQDPSNQPQHF.

This chain links TRBV27 with TRBJ2-1; D gene ambiguous. This CDR3 is built from 14 residues. V shed 5 bases and J shed 0 bases, with 8 bases lying between them. The germline CDR1 and CDR2 sequences are MNHEY and SMNVEV (reference sequence). The CDR3 sequence: CASSRKTSYNEQFF. In nucleotides, the CDR3 is TGTGCCAGCAGTCGAAAGACCTCCTACAATGAGCAGTTCTTC.

This clone was found a few times. The gene calls are TRBV30 and TRBJ1-2; D might be TRBD1 (5 bases). Germline V CDR1 and CDR2: GTSNPN, SVGIG (reference sequence). The CDR3 sequence is 12 residues long. Trimming took 6 bases from V and 7 from J, leaving 15 bases between them. The CDR3, as DNA: TGTGCCTGCCCGGGGGGAACGGTTGGCTACACCTTC. Its translation is CACPGGTVGYTF.

V gene TRBV18 combines with J gene TRBJ2-7; D may be TRBD1 (5 bases). The V end lost 5 bases, the J end lost 3 bases, and 11 bases lay between the germline ends. CDR3 size: 13 residues. CDR1 KGHSH and CDR2 LQKENI come from the germline V gene. The CDR3 reads CASSDSIHYEQYF. The CDR3 nucleotides are TGTGCCAGCTCAGACAGCATTCACTACGAGCAGTACTTC.

J is TRBJ1-1 and V is TRBV28, with a possible D match to TRBD1 (6 bases). The CDR3 totals 16 residues. V was cut by 7 bases and J by 4 bases, with 22 bases left in between. The V gene's germline CDR1 is MDHEN and CDR2 SYDVKM. The CDR3 coding sequence is TGTGCCAGCACCCGGTTGGGGCGGGGGCCTGGCACTGAAGCTTTCTTT. It translates to CASTRLGRGPGTEAFF.

This chain joins TRBV28 and TRBJ1-1; D perhaps matches TRBD1 (5 bases). This CDR3 has 15 residues. Trimming cost V 5 bases and J 1 base, with 14 bases left between them. Germline V gene data show CDR1 as MDHEN and CDR2 as SYDVKM. DNA of the CDR3: TGTGCCAGCAGTCCTCTAAGGACACCGAACACTGAAGCTTTCTTT. Its protein is CASSPLRTPNTEAFF.

V gene TRBV19 combines with J gene TRBJ1-5; D is possibly TRBD1 (5 bases). Trimming cost V 7 bases and J 6 bases, with 13 bases left between them. The CDR3 contains 13 residues. The germline V gene encodes CDR1 LNHDA and CDR2 SQIVND (reference sequence). CDR3 bases: TGTGCCAGTACTGTACTCACAGGTCAGCCCCAGCATTTT. Protein product: CASTVLTGQPQHF.

The V call is TRBV11-2, the J call TRBJ2-5; 7 nucleotides agree with TRBD1. This CDR3 spans 14 amino acids. V was pared by 4 bases and J by 1 base, with 3 bases of the junction left unmatched. Germline V gives CDR1 SGHAT, CDR2 FQNNGV. CDR3 sequence reads: CASSSGTVQETQYF. The CDR3 bases are TGTGCCAGCAGCTCCGGGACAGTCCAAGAGACCCAGTACTTC.

The chain is built from TRBV7-2 and TRBJ2-3; 10 bases align to TRBD2. The V and J ends lost 2 bases and 4 bases, in that order; junction bases with no gene match: 3. The CDR3 covers 15 residues. Germline assignment: CDR1 SGHTA and CDR2 FQGNSA. The CDR3 bases are TGTGCCAGCAGCTTAAAGACTAGCGGGCCAGATACGCAGTATTTT. Its protein product is CASSLKTSGPDTQYF.

V gene TRBV19 combines with J gene TRBJ1-2; tentatively, D is TRBD1 (6 bases). The germline gives CDR1 LNHDA, CDR2 SQIVND (reference sequence). V lost 10 bases and J 7 bases, leaving 13 bases between the germline ends. CDR3 length: 11 amino acids. The CDR3 protein is CATEQGSGYTF. CDR3 nucleotides: TGTGCCACCGAACAGGGAAGTGGCTACACCTTC.

This clone was observed at least ten times. The chain joins TRBV2 to TRBJ2-1; TRBD2 is a possible D gene (5 bases). Trimming removed 4 bases at V and 4 bases at J, with 14 bases between. The CDR3 extends over 15 amino acids. The germline gives CDR1 SNHLY, CDR2 FYNNEI. The CDR3, as DNA: TGTGCCAGCAGTGTGGGCGGTAGAGGGTACAATGAGCAGTTCTTC. It encodes CASSVGGRGYNEQFF.

The genes are TRBV7-6 and TRBJ2-7; D not resolved. This CDR3 comprises 12 residues. The germline CDR1 and CDR2 sequences are SGHVS and FNYEAQ. V was pared by 4 bases and J by 4 bases, with 8 bases between. The CDR3 coding sequence is TGTGCCAGCAGCTCCACCAAATACGAGCAGTACTTC. Amino acid sequence: CASSSTKYEQYF.

The chain uses TRBV28 and TRBJ2-3, with D possibly matching TRBD1 (6 bases). Germline values: CDR1 MDHEN, CDR2 SYDVKM. The CDR3 extends over 13 amino acids. V shed 6 bases and J shed 4 bases, with 11 bases lying between them. CDR3 sequence: CASSRDTADTQYF. The CDR3 DNA reads as TGTGCCAGCAGCCGGGACACGGCAGATACGCAGTATTTT.

This clone was detected once. The chain combines TRBV2 with TRBJ1-1, with 10 bases that match TRBD1. J lost 4 bases, V lost 6 bases, and 5 bases had no gene match. The CDR3 spans 14 residues. CDR1 SNHLY and CDR2 FYNNEI come from the germline V gene. CDR3 in amino acids: CASRGQGSGTEAFF. The CDR3 DNA is TGTGCCAGCAGGGGACAGGGGTCAGGCACTGAAGCTTTCTTT.

A remark on this clone: Because the CDR3's place on the DNA is in doubt, the DNA is left out and the CDR3 is given as listed by TCRdb. The chain joins TRBV5-6 to TRBJ1-2; TRBD1 is the table's D call and was not checked against the DNA. The CDR3 length equals 14 residues, ends included. CDR1 SGHDT and CDR2 YYEEEE come from the germline V gene. The chain's CDR3 is CASSLTGQYFGYTF.

The rearrangement uses TRBV10-2 and TRBJ2-5, with a weak D call TRBD1 (5 bases). V lost 7 bases and J 4 bases, leaving 10 bases between the germline ends. This CDR3 comprises 12 residues. Per germline, CDR1 WSHSY and CDR2 SAAADI. The CDR3 here is CASTDTGETQYF. In DNA, the CDR3 is TGCGCCAGCACGGACACTGGAGAGACCCAGTACTTC.

The chain employs TRBV21-1 and TRBJ1-1. TRBV21-1 is recorded as a pseudogene. CDR3 length equals 13 residues. Here the CDR3 DNA reads TGTGCCAGCAGCAAAGCGGCGGGCACTGAAGCTTTCTTT. This sequence encodes CASSKAAGTEAFF.

This sequence joins TRBV6-2 or TRBV6-3 and TRBJ2-2, with a possible D match to TRBD1 (6 bases). Germline values: CDR1 MNHEY, CDR2 SVGEGT. V lost 6 bases to trimming and J lost 6 bases, with 11 bases between them. The CDR3 consists of 13 residues. This CDR3 is CASSPDSSGELFF. CDR3 sequence (DNA): TGTGCCAGCAGCCCGGACAGTTCCGGGGAGCTGTTTTTT.

This clone was observed once. V and J are TRBV7-6 and TRBJ1-1; 10 bases agree with TRBD1. Germline V CDR1 and CDR2: SGHVS, FNYEAQ. The CDR3 is 16 amino acids. V was clipped by 2 bases and J by 6 bases; unmatched bases: 9. The CDR3 DNA sequence: TGTGCCAGCAGCTTATCGGGACAGGGGCATAGGTCTGAAGCTTTCTTT. Protein sequence: CASSLSGQGHRSEAFF.

The chain carries TRBV4-3 and TRBJ2-7; TRBD2 matches 11 bases. The CDR3 has 16 amino acids. In germline, CDR1 is LGHNA, CDR2 YSLEER. Losses at the gene ends were 4 bases for V and 0 bases for J; bases not matched to a gene: 5. DNA for the CDR3: TGCGCCAGCAGCCGCGAAGGGACTAGCGGCTCCTACGAGCAGTACTTC. It specifies CASSREGTSGSYEQYF.